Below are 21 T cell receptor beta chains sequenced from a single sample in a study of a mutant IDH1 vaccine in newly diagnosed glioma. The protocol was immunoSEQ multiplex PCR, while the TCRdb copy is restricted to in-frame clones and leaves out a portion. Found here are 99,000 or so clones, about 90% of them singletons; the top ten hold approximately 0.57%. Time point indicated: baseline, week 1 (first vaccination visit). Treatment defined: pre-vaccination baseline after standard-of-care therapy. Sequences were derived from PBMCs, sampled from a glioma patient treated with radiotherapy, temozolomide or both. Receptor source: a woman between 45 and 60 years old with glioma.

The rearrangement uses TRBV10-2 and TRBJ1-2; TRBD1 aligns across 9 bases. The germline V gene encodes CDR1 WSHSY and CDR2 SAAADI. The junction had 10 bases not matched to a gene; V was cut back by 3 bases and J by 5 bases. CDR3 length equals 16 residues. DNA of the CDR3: TGCGCCAGCAGTGAACCCCGACAGGGGGTAGGTTATGGCTACACCTTC. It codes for CASSEPRQGVGYGYTF.

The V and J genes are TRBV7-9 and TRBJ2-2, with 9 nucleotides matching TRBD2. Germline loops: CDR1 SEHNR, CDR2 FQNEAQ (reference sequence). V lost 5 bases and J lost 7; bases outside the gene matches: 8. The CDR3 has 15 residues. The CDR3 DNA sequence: TGTGCCAGCAGCCTTAGCGGGAGTCGTGACGGGGAGCTGTTTTTT. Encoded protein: CASSLSGSRDGELFF.

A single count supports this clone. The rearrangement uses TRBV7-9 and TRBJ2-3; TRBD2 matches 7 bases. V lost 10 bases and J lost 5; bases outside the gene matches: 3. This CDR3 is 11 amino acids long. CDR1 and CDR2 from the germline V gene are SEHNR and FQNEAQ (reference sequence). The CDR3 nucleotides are TGTGCCACCGGGGAGGGAGATACGCAGTATTTT. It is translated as CATGEGDTQYF.

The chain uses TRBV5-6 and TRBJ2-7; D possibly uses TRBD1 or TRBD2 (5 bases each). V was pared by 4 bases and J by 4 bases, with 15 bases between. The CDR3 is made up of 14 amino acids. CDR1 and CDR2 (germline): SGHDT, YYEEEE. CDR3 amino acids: CASSPEGIHYEQYF. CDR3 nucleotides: TGTGCCAGCAGCCCAGAGGGGATTCATTACGAGCAGTACTTC.

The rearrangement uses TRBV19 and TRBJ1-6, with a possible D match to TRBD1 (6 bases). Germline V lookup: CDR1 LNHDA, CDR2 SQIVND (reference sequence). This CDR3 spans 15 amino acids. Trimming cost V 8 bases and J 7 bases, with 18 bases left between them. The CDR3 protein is CASLKGEGYNSPLHF. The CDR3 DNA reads TGTGCCAGTCTTAAGGGGGAAGGATACAATTCACCCCTCCACTTT.

CDR3 bases: TGTGCCAGCAGCAGTCAAGGGGTAAGAGGCTACGAGCAGTACTTC. Residues: CASSSQGVRGYEQYF. This chain links TRBV21-1 with TRBJ2-7; no DNA check was done on the table's D call, TRBD1. TRBV21-1 counts as a pseudogene. The CDR3 has 15 residues.

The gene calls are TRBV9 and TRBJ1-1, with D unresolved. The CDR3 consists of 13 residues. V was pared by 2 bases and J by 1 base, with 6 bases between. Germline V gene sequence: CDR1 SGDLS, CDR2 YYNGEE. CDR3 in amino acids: CASSVVPNTEAFF. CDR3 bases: TGTGCCAGCAGCGTCGTTCCGAACACTGAAGCTTTCTTT.

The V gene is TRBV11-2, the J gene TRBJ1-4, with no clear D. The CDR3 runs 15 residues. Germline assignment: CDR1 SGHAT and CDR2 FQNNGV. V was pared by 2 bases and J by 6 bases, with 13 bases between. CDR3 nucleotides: TGTGCCAGCAGCTTAAGGTCAGGATGGGATGAAAAACTGTTTTTT. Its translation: CASSLRSGWDEKLFF.

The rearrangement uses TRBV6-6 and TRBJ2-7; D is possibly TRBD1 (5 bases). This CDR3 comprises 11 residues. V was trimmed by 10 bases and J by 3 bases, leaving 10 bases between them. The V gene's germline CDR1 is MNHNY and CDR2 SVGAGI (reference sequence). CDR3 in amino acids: CAIRDLYEQYF. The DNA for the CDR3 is TGTGCCATCAGGGATCTCTACGAGCAGTACTTC.

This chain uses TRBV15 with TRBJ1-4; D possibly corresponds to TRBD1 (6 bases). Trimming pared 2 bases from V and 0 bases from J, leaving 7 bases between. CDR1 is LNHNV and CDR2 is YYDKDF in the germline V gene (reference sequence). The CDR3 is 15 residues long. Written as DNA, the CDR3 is TGTGCCACCAGCAGACGGACAGCAACTAATGAAAAACTGTTTTTT. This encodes CATSRRTATNEKLFF.

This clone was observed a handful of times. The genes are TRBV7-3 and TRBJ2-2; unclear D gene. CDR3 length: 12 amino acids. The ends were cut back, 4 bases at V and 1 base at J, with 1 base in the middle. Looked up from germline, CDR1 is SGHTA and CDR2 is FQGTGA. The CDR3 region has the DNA TGTGCCAGCAGCTGGAACACCGGGGAGCTGTTTTTT. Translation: CASSWNTGELFF.

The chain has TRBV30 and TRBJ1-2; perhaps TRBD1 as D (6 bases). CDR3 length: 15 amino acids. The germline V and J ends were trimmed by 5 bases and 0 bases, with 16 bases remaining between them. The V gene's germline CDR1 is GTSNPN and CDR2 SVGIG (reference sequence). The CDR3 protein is CAWRNTGTANYGYTF. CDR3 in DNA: TGTGCCTGGCGGAACACAGGGACCGCTAACTATGGCTACACCTTC. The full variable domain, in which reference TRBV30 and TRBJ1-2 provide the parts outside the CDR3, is SQTIHQWPATLVQPVGSPLSLECTVEGTSNPNLYWYRQAAGRGLQLLFYSVGIGQISSEVPQNLSASRPQDRQFILSSKKLLLSDSGFYLCAWRNTGTANYGYTFGSGTRLTVV.

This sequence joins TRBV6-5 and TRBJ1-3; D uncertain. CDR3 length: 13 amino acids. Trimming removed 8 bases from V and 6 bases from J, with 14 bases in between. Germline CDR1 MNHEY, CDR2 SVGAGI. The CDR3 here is CASREREANTIYF. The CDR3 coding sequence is TGTGCCAGCCGCGAACGGGAGGCAAACACCATATATTTT.

CDR3 region: CSVRQGATNEKLFF. Here the CDR3 DNA reads TGCAGCGTACGTCAGGGTGCAACTAATGAAAAACTGTTTTTT. V is TRBV29-1 and J is TRBJ1-4; a possible D gene is TRBD1 (5 bases). The germline CDR1 and CDR2 sequences are SQVTM and ANQGSEA. V dropped 6 bases and J dropped 0 bases, with 11 bases sitting between them. The CDR3 loop spans 14 amino acids.

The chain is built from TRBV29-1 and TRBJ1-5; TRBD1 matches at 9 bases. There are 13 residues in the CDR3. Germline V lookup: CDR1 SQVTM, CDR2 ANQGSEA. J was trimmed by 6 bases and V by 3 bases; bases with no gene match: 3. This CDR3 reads CSVEKDRGQPQHF. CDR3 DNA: TGCAGCGTTGAGAAGGACAGGGGTCAGCCCCAGCATTTT.

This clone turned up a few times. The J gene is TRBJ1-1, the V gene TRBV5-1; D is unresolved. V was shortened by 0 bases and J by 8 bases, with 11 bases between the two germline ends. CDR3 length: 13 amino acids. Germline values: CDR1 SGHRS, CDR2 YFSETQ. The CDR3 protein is CASSLAGRTEAFF. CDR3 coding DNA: TGCGCCAGCAGCTTGGCCGGGAGGACCGAAGCTTTCTTT.

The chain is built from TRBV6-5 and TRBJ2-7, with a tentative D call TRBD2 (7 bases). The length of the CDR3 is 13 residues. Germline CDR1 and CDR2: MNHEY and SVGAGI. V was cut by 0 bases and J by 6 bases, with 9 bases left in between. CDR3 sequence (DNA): TGTGCCAGCAGTTACTCTCGGGGGGCCGAGCAGTACTTC. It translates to CASSYSRGAEQYF.

This chain's CDR3 is CASSLELAGGPGTGELFF. The CDR3 coding sequence is TGTGCCAGCAGTTTAGAGCTAGCGGGAGGGCCGGGCACCGGGGAGCTGTTTTTT. The J gene is TRBJ2-2, the V gene TRBV28; 12 positions match TRBD2. After removal of 2 bases from V and 4 bases from J, the junction contained 8 bases not matched to a gene. The CDR3 covers 18 residues. Per germline, CDR1 MDHEN and CDR2 SYDVKM.

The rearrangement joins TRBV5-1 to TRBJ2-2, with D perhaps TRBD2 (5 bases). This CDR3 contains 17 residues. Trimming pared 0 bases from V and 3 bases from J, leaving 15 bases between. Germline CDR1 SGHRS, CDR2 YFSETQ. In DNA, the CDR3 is TGCGCCAGCAGCTTGGATCCAGCGGAGGCATACACCGGGGAGCTGTTTTTT. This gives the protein CASSLDPAEAYTGELFF. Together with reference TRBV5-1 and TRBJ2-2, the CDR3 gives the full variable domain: KAGVTQTPRYLIKTRGQQVTLSCSPISGHRSVSWYQQTPGQGLQFLFEYFSETQRNKGNFPGRFSGRQFSNSRSEMNVSTLELGDSALYLCASSLDPAEAYTGELFFGEGSRLTVL.

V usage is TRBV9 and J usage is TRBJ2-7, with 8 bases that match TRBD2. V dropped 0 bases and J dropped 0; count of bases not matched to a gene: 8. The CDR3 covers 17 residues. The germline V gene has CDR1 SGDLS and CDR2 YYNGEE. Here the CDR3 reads CASSVGGSGTSSYEQYF. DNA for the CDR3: TGTGCCAGCAGCGTAGGGGGTAGCGGGACGAGCTCCTACGAGCAGTACTTC.

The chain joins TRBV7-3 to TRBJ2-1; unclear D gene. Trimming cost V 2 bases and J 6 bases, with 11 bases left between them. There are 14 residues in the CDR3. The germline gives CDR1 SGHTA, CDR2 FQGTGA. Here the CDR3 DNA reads TGTGCCAGCAGCTTATACGGCTCGGTCAATGAGCAGTTCTTC. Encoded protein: CASSLYGSVNEQFF.